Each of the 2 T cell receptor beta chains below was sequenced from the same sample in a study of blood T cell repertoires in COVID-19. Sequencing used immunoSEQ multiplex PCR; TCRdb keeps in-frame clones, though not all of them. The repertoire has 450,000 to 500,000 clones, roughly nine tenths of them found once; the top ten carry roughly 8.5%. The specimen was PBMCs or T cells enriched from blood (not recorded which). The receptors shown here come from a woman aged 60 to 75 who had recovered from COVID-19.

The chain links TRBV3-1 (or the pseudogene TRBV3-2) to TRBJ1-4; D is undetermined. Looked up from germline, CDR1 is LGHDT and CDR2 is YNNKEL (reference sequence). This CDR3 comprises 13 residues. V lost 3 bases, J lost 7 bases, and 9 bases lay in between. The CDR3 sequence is CASSHHTGEKLFF. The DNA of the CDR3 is TGTGCCAGCAGCCACCACACGGGTGAAAAACTGTTTTTT.

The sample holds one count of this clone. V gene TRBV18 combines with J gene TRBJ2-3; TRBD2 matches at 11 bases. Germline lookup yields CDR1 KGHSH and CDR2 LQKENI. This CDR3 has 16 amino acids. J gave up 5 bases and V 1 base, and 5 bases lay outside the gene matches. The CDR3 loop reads CASSPLAGGPVDTQYF. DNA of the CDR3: TGTGCCAGCTCACCACTAGCGGGGGGGCCGGTAGATACGCAGTATTTT.